This is a list of T cell receptor beta chains from one sample in a study of blood T cells in healthy people across ages. TCRdb independently ran MiXCR on the 5' RACE reads; one entry per CDR3 protein. The profile shows roughly 800,000 distinct CDR3 sequences, roughly 64% of them singletons. The specimen sequenced was blood. The source of these receptors is a man younger than 45 in good health. The CDR3 runs from the conserved cysteine through the conserved F or W. A D gene is named only where the DNA matches it firmly. Clone size is shown for a subset of rows, as once, few, many or a class of expanded clone.

clone_size: .; j_call: TRBJ2-6; v_call: TRBV9; d_call: TRBD2; cdr3_nt: TGTGCCAGCAGCGGTAGCGGGAGGGCCGGTGGGGCCAACGTCCTGACTTTC; cdr3_aa: CASSGSGRAGGANVLTF
clone_size: .; j_call: TRBJ2-7; v_call: TRBV4-3; d_call: .; cdr3_nt: TGCGCCAGCAGCCAAGACTGGGTGGGGGCCTACGAGCAGTACTTC; cdr3_aa: CASSQDWVGAYEQYF
clone_size: many; j_call: TRBJ1-2; v_call: TRBV2; d_call: .; cdr3_nt: TGTGCCAGCATCGACCCACAGGTCTATGGCTACACCTTC; cdr3_aa: CASIDPQVYGYTF
clone_size: .; j_call: TRBJ1-2; v_call: TRBV4-2; d_call: .; cdr3_nt: TGTGCCAGCAGCCAAGTCGGGGAAGGGGGCTACACCTTC; cdr3_aa: CASSQVGEGGYTF
clone_size: .; j_call: TRBJ2-1; v_call: TRBV7-2; d_call: .; cdr3_nt: TGTGCCAGCAGCCCGACGCGCGATTACAATGAGCAGTTCTTC; cdr3_aa: CASSPTRDYNEQFF
clone_size: .; j_call: TRBJ2-7; v_call: TRBV7-2; d_call: .; cdr3_nt: TGTGCCAGCAGCTGGAGTCCCTCCTACGAGCAGTACTTC; cdr3_aa: CASSWSPSYEQYF
clone_size: few; j_call: TRBJ2-7; v_call: TRBV29-1; d_call: TRBD1; cdr3_nt: TGCAGCGCCGGGACAGCCCACTACGAGCAGTACTTC; cdr3_aa: CSAGTAHYEQYF
clone_size: .; j_call: TRBJ1-4; v_call: TRBV11-1; d_call: .; cdr3_nt: TGTGCCAGCAGCGGACGCGGGGCCCGGGAAAAACTGTTTTTT; cdr3_aa: CASSGRGAREKLFF
clone_size: few; j_call: TRBJ2-1; v_call: TRBV20-1; d_call: .; cdr3_nt: TGCAGTGCTAGCAGACTAACCGGGGGCGTCAATGAGCAGTTCTTC; cdr3_aa: CSASRLTGGVNEQFF
clone_size: once; j_call: TRBJ1-4; v_call: TRBV9; d_call: .; cdr3_nt: TGTGCCAGCAGCGTATCCGCGACAACTAATGAAAAACTGTTTTTT; cdr3_aa: CASSVSATTNEKLFF
clone_size: .; j_call: TRBJ2-7; v_call: TRBV7-2; d_call: TRBD2; cdr3_nt: TGTGCCAGCAGCCCGTCCTCAGCGGGAGCCTACGAGCAGTACTTC; cdr3_aa: CASSPSSAGAYEQYF
clone_size: .; j_call: TRBJ2-7; v_call: TRBV29-1; d_call: TRBD2; cdr3_nt: TGCGGCGTGATCCTAGCGGGAGAGTCCTACGAGCAGTACTTC; cdr3_aa: CGVILAGESYEQYF
clone_size: few; j_call: TRBJ2-3; v_call: TRBV29-1; d_call: .; cdr3_nt: TGCAGCGTTGCTACAGTAGCGCTCACAGATACGCAGTATTTT; cdr3_aa: CSVATVALTDTQYF
clone_size: .; j_call: TRBJ2-7; v_call: TRBV7-2; d_call: .; cdr3_nt: TGTGCCAGCAGCGTACTGAGGGGTACCTACGAGCAGTACTTC; cdr3_aa: CASSVLRGTYEQYF
clone_size: .; j_call: TRBJ2-6; v_call: TRBV5-1; d_call: .; cdr3_nt: TGCGCCAGCAGCTTGGGAGGAGGCCCTGGGGCCAACGTCCTGACTTTC; cdr3_aa: CASSLGGGPGANVLTF
clone_size: .; j_call: TRBJ1-2; v_call: TRBV29-1; d_call: .; cdr3_nt: TGCAGCGTCGGGCAGACCTACACCTTC; cdr3_aa: CSVGQTYTF
clone_size: .; j_call: TRBJ2-1; v_call: TRBV27; d_call: TRBD1; cdr3_nt: TGTGCCAGCAGTTTTCTCCGTAGGACAGGGGAAGGTGAGCAGTTCTTC; cdr3_aa: CASSFLRRTGEGEQFF
clone_size: .; j_call: TRBJ2-1; v_call: TRBV20-1; d_call: TRBD2; cdr3_nt: TGCAGTGCCTCCCTGGGCGGGAGGAAAGCCTACAATGAGCAGTTCTTC; cdr3_aa: CSASLGGRKAYNEQFF
clone_size: .; j_call: TRBJ2-3; v_call: TRBV28; d_call: .; cdr3_nt: TGTGCCAGCAGTTTTAAGGGTTCCACAGATACGCAGTATTTT; cdr3_aa: CASSFKGSTDTQYF
clone_size: .; j_call: TRBJ1-1; v_call: TRBV19; d_call: .; cdr3_nt: TGTGCCAGCAGAATTTCCATGAACACTGAAGCTTTCTTT; cdr3_aa: CASRISMNTEAFF
clone_size: .; j_call: TRBJ2-4; v_call: TRBV6-2/TRBV6-3; d_call: TRBD1; cdr3_nt: TGTGCCAGCAGTTACTCGAGACAGGGGGCGAATCAGTACTTC; cdr3_aa: CASSYSRQGANQYF
clone_size: once; j_call: TRBJ2-2; v_call: TRBV7-2; d_call: .; cdr3_nt: TGTGCCAGCAGCTTAGACGGGGGATTGGGGTCCGGGGAGCTGTTTTTT; cdr3_aa: CASSLDGGLGSGELFF
clone_size: .; j_call: TRBJ1-6; v_call: TRBV7-2; d_call: .; cdr3_nt: TGTGCCAGCAGCTTGCAGGTCGGGAATTCACCCCTCCACTTT; cdr3_aa: CASSLQVGNSPLHF
clone_size: few; j_call: TRBJ2-7; v_call: TRBV20-1; d_call: TRBD2; cdr3_nt: TGCAGTGCTAGAGTTGTGACTAGCGTATCCTACGAGCAGTACTTC; cdr3_aa: CSARVVTSVSYEQYF
clone_size: .; j_call: TRBJ1-5; v_call: TRBV2; d_call: .; cdr3_nt: TGTGCCAGCAGTGAAGGGCATAGCAATCAGCCCCAGCATTTT; cdr3_aa: CASSEGHSNQPQHF
clone_size: .; j_call: TRBJ2-7; v_call: TRBV6-5; d_call: .; cdr3_nt: TGTGCCAGCAGGCCGGGTAGTTTCTACGAGCAGTACTTC; cdr3_aa: CASRPGSFYEQYF
clone_size: .; j_call: TRBJ2-3; v_call: TRBV5-1; d_call: .; cdr3_nt: TGCGCCAGCAGCTTGGACTGGGACCCCATAAATACGCAGTATTTT; cdr3_aa: CASSLDWDPINTQYF
clone_size: .; j_call: TRBJ1-2; v_call: TRBV28; d_call: TRBD1; cdr3_nt: TGTGCCAGCAGGAGGGGGCCCCTTAACTATGGCTACACCTTC; cdr3_aa: CASRRGPLNYGYTF
clone_size: .; j_call: TRBJ1-5; v_call: TRBV20-1; d_call: .; cdr3_nt: TGCAGTGCCTCCGGCGCGATCAGCAATCAGCCCCAGCATTTT; cdr3_aa: CSASGAISNQPQHF
clone_size: .; j_call: TRBJ2-7; v_call: TRBV7-9; d_call: .; cdr3_nt: TGTGCCAGCAACATTGTACCAGGGTCCTACGAGCAGTACTTC; cdr3_aa: CASNIVPGSYEQYF
clone_size: .; j_call: TRBJ1-1; v_call: TRBV20-1; d_call: TRBD1; cdr3_nt: TGCAGTGCTGCCCAGGGGGGCACTGAAGCTTTCTTT; cdr3_aa: CSAAQGGTEAFF
clone_size: .; j_call: TRBJ2-1; v_call: TRBV3-1; d_call: TRBD1; cdr3_nt: TGTGCCAGCAGCCCAGTAACAGGGGCGGGTGAGCAGTTCTTT; cdr3_aa: CASSPVTGAGEQFF
clone_size: .; j_call: TRBJ2-7; v_call: TRBV6-5; d_call: TRBD1; cdr3_nt: TGTGCCAGCAGTATGGGCTCCGGGACAGGGCCCTACGAGCAGTACTTC; cdr3_aa: CASSMGSGTGPYEQYF
clone_size: .; j_call: TRBJ2-7; v_call: TRBV25-1; d_call: .; cdr3_nt: TGTGCCAGCAGTGCCCGTGACTACGAGCAGTACTTC; cdr3_aa: CASSARDYEQYF
clone_size: .; j_call: TRBJ2-1; v_call: TRBV6-5; d_call: .; cdr3_nt: TGTGCCAGCACCGGTCGGGGTCCCCTAGACTGGGAGCAGTTCTTC; cdr3_aa: CASTGRGPLDWEQFF
clone_size: .; j_call: TRBJ2-7; v_call: TRBV20-1; d_call: TRBD1; cdr3_nt: TGCAGTGTTCCGGGACAGGCCTACGAGCAGTACTTC; cdr3_aa: CSVPGQAYEQYF
clone_size: .; j_call: TRBJ2-7; v_call: TRBV21-1; d_call: .; cdr3_nt: TGTGCCAGCACCGCCTCCCCGGGACAGGGTTTTTGCGAGCAGTACTTC; cdr3_aa: CASTASPGQGFCEQYF
clone_size: .; j_call: TRBJ2-4; v_call: TRBV15; d_call: TRBD2; cdr3_nt: TGTGCCACCAGCATGTGGGAGGGAGGCAAAAACATTCAGTACTTC; cdr3_aa: CATSMWEGGKNIQYF
clone_size: .; j_call: TRBJ2-7; v_call: TRBV4-3; d_call: .; cdr3_nt: TGCGCCAGCAGCCAAGATCGAGACGGCTACGAGCAGTACTTC; cdr3_aa: CASSQDRDGYEQYF
clone_size: .; j_call: TRBJ2-4; v_call: TRBV28; d_call: TRBD1; cdr3_nt: TGTGCCAGCAGTTTTCAGGACAGGTTCCAAAACATTCAGTACTTC; cdr3_aa: CASSFQDRFQNIQYF
clone_size: .; j_call: TRBJ2-5; v_call: TRBV6-1; d_call: .; cdr3_nt: TGTGTCAGCAGTGAAGCCATCCGCCAAGAGACCCAGTACTTC; cdr3_aa: CVSSEAIRQETQYF
clone_size: .; j_call: TRBJ2-3; v_call: TRBV21-1; d_call: .; cdr3_nt: TGTGCCAGCACTAAGCAGAGGGAGCGGAATACGCAGTATTTT; cdr3_aa: CASTKQRERNTQYF
clone_size: .; j_call: TRBJ2-1; v_call: TRBV20-1; d_call: TRBD2; cdr3_nt: TGCAGTGCTAGACACCGGACTAGCCCCTACAATGAGCAGTTCTTC; cdr3_aa: CSARHRTSPYNEQFF
clone_size: .; j_call: TRBJ1-5; v_call: TRBV20-1; d_call: .; cdr3_nt: TGCAGTGCTAGAGCGGCAGGACATGGGCCCCAGCATTTT; cdr3_aa: CSARAAGHGPQHF
clone_size: .; j_call: TRBJ2-7; v_call: TRBV11-2; d_call: .; cdr3_nt: TGTGCCAGCAGCTTATCGGGCTCCGTCTACGAGCAGTACTTC; cdr3_aa: CASSLSGSVYEQYF
clone_size: .; j_call: TRBJ2-4; v_call: TRBV5-6; d_call: TRBD1; cdr3_nt: TGTGCCAGCACCCGGGACAGTGGAGACATTCAGTACTTC; cdr3_aa: CASTRDSGDIQYF
clone_size: few; j_call: TRBJ2-5; v_call: TRBV29-1; d_call: .; cdr3_nt: TGCAGCGTTGAACTAGTCCACGTGGGAAACCAAGAGACCCAGTACTTC; cdr3_aa: CSVELVHVGNQETQYF
clone_size: many; j_call: TRBJ2-6; v_call: TRBV3-1; d_call: .; cdr3_nt: TGTGCCAGCAGCTTAGACAGCTCTGGGGCCAACGTCCTGACTTTC; cdr3_aa: CASSLDSSGANVLTF
clone_size: .; j_call: TRBJ1-1; v_call: TRBV6-5; d_call: TRBD1; cdr3_nt: TGTGCCAGCAGTTACTCAAGGGGGCCTGAAGCTTTCTTT; cdr3_aa: CASSYSRGPEAFF